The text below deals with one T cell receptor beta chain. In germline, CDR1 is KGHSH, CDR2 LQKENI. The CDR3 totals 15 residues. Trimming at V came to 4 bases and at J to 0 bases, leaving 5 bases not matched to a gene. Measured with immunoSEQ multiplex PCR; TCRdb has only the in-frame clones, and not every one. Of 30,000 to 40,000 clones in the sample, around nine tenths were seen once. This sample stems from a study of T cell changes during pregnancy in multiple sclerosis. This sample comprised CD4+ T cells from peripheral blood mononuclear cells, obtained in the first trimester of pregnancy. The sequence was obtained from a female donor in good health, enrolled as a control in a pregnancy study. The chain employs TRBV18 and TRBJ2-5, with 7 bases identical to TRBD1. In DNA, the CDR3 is TGTGCCAGCTCACTCACGACAGGGTACCAAGAGACCCAGTACTTC. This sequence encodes CASSLTTGYQETQYF.